Reported below is one TCR beta chain. The sample belongs to a study of shared clonotypes between healthy human individuals. Measured with immunoSEQ multiplex PCR; TCRdb has only the in-frame clones, and not every one. The sample has around 600,000 clones, approximately 97% seen once. Germline values: CDR1 MNHNY, CDR2 SVGAGI (reference sequence). The CDR3 spans 15 residues. The V end lost 4 bases, the J end lost 8 bases, and 20 bases lay between the germline ends. Sequenced sample: naive CD4+ T cells sorted from blood. Subset specified: CD45RA+ positively selected. This TCR derives from a woman in her thirties in good health. This chain connects TRBV6-6 to TRBJ1-2; D gene unclear. CDR3 sequence reads: CASSFTSPGAAGYTF. The DNA for the CDR3 is TGTGCCAGCAGTTTCACCTCGCCGGGTGCTGCGGGCTACACCTTC.